This record concerns one T cell receptor beta chain sequence. This receptor's antigen is unknown. No base qualities exist here, and no much larger clone lies one base off it. The data stem from a study of neurological immune-mediated disorders (dated by TCRdb to between 2019 and 2020). With respect to the entire study: Among the approximately 34 multiple sclerosis patients, relapsing-remitting MS accounted for about 31 and secondary progressive MS accounted for 3. The study compared peripheral blood TCR-beta repertoires of HTLV-I-associated myelopathy (HAM/TSP) patients, multiple sclerosis patients and healthy controls using UMI-based sequencing. Alongside PBMC samples, the set of around 99 TCR-beta libraries contained longitudinal samples, technical triplicates, and paired CD4+ and CD8+ T-cell subsets that had been sorted. The cohort included roughly 71 subjects: some 14 with HAM/TSP, roughly 35 with multiple sclerosis, and approximately 20 healthy controls. What the authors observed across the whole study: In a phylogenetic analysis, the repertoires of 18 out of 34 MS patients fell into a single cluster of related CDR3 sequences, pointing to a possible signature at the repertoire level. Expanded clones from different subjects shared no identical CDR3 amino acid sequences, which suggests that TCR-beta repertoires were private in all groups. No clinical or MRI features were associated with the MS cluster, and the authors said that larger cohorts are needed. TCR clonal expansion was greatest in HAM/TSP patients and smallest in MS patients, who ranked below even healthy controls.

V loses 6 bases, J loses 0 bases, and the germline ends lie 15 bases apart. There are 15 amino acids in the CDR3, from cysteine to phenylalanine inclusive. The CDR3 DNA has 45 bases and is translated from base 1. CDR1 and CDR2, per the germline V gene (reference sequence), are LNHDA and SQIVND. cDNA was synthesized by template-switch 5'RACE using a primer carrying a 10-nucleotide random unique molecular identifier by which each TCR transcript was tagged. Over 180 million TCR-beta sequences, covering 15-18 subjects, were produced in each sequencing run. Total RNA was extracted with the RNeasy kit. Using the KAPA Real-time Library Amplification kit, TCR-beta VDJ regions were amplified with primers for the TCR constant region and the 5'RACE anchor. A first PCR added sample indexes and Illumina adaptors, and a second PCR then raised library yield. The roughly 650 bp TCR product was size-selected on a 2% E-gel SizeSelection system after Ampure bead purification. Library quality was checked on a Bioanalyzer, concentration was measured with Qubit, and libraries were quantified with the Kapa Library Quantification kit before pooling. An Illumina HiSeq 2500 was used to sequence the libraries paired-end at 2 x 150 bp. To increase sequence diversity, 25-30% phiX was spiked into each library pool. The paper's data handling went like this. The quality-filtered reads were processed with the UMI-based MiGEC pipeline, whose error correction step removed more than 80% of the raw TCR sequences. IMGT germline references were used for alignment of VDJ genes, and clonotypes were defined by a unique CDR3 amino acid sequence together with V-J genes. VDJtools evaluated clonal expansion, Shannon diversity and CDR3 relatedness (CalcPairwiseDistances, ClusterSamples); CLCbio workbench built phylogenetic trees. Expanded clones were defined as having at least 8 unique UMIs, based on coefficient-of-variation modelling across technical triplicates. The public reads were reprocessed in TCRdb via fastp at Q25 and MiXCR, keeping in-frame beta chains. Each record represents a unique CDR3 protein, reported with the most common genes and DNA among its rows. TCRdb assigned the V and J calls; the authors' analysis was not used. The sample table contains approximately 82,000 distinct CDR3 sequences; only one count was recorded for around 2.6% of them. About 1% of the sample comes from the top ten.

For unsorted PBMC libraries, 2 million PBMCs were used after storage in RNAlater at -80 degrees C until RNA extraction. The multiple sclerosis patients were enrolled in a US clinical protocol that used magnetic resonance imaging to evaluate disease progression. Peripheral blood was subjected to Ficoll-Hypaque density gradient centrifugation to isolate PBMCs, which were then cryopreserved in liquid nitrogen. This receptor was taken from a woman aged 30 to 39 with multiple sclerosis. Sequences were obtained from PBMCs. The rearranged segments are TRBV19 and TRBJ2-7, with TRBD2 tentatively as D gene (5 bases match). The bases read TGTGCCAGTAGCTCACCGGGAAAGAGCTCCTACGAGCAGTACTTC. Its protein reads: CASSSPGKSSYEQYF.